Presented here are 19 T cell receptor beta chains from one specimen sequenced in a study of blood T cell repertoires in COVID-19. TCRdb's table, derived via immunoSEQ multiplex PCR, lists solely in-frame clones and lacks some. This table has around 100,000 clones, about 80% appearing once. The source material was peripheral blood. The receptors come from a woman aged 80 or over with active or convalescent COVID-19.

This rearrangement joins TRBV24-1 to TRBJ1-2; TRBD1 aligns across 11 bases. V was pared by 4 bases and J by 6 bases, with 12 bases of the junction left unmatched. CDR3 size: 17 residues. CDR1 and CDR2 (germline): KGHDR, SFDVKD. CDR3 nucleotide sequence: TGTGCCACCAGTGACCAAAGGACAGGGGGCTTTTTAAATGGCTACACCTTC. Protein sequence: CATSDQRTGGFLNGYTF.

V gene TRBV7-2 combines with J gene TRBJ1-5; a possible D gene is TRBD1 (5 bases). Germline V gene data show CDR1 as SGHTA and CDR2 as FQGNSA. The CDR3 has 14 residues. V lost 8 bases to trimming and J lost 0 bases, with 11 bases between them. In DNA, the CDR3 is TGTGCCAGCGCGACAGAGTATAGCAATCAGCCCCAGCATTTT. As protein: CASATEYSNQPQHF.

This rearrangement joins TRBV7-9 to TRBJ1-6; TRBD1 aligns across 7 bases. Germline assignment: CDR1 SEHNR and CDR2 FQNEAQ (reference sequence). CDR3 length: 15 amino acids. After removal of 5 bases from V and 6 bases from J, the junction contained 7 bases not matched to a gene. Written as DNA, the CDR3 is TGTGCCAGCAGCCCACACGGGACAGTTAATTCACCCCTCCACTTT. It encodes CASSPHGTVNSPLHF.

This chain connects TRBV7-2 to TRBJ1-5, with no clear D. The germline V gene encodes CDR1 SGHTA and CDR2 FQGNSA. The CDR3 is made up of 14 amino acids. The V end was cut by 5 bases, the J end by 7 bases, with 15 bases between. The CDR3 DNA sequence: TGTGCCAGCAGCGTTTTCGGGTCGGTCCAGCCCCAGCATTTT. This sequence encodes CASSVFGSVQPQHF.

This chain links TRBV19 with TRBJ1-5; tentative D call: TRBD1 (6 bases). Germline values: CDR1 LNHDA, CDR2 SQIVND (reference sequence). The CDR3 is 15 residues long. V was cut by 5 bases and J by 4 bases, with 15 bases left in between. The CDR3, as DNA: TGTGCCAGTAGTTCACCGGACAGACCTAATCAGCCCCAGCATTTT. This translates into CASSSPDRPNQPQHF.

V usage is TRBV9 and J usage is TRBJ2-7, with TRBD2 as a possible D gene (6 bases). Trimming removed 0 bases from V and 3 bases from J, with 13 bases in between. Germline V gene lookup returns CDR1 SGDLS and CDR2 YYNGEE. The CDR3 is 15 amino acids. As DNA, the CDR3 is TGTGCCAGCAGCGTAGCTTCTCAGGGAGGCTACGAGCAGTACTTC. This translates into CASSVASQGGYEQYF.

This clone appeared many times. The rearrangement joins TRBV27 to TRBJ2-7; the D gene is possibly TRBD2 (5 bases). Trimming removed 4 bases at V and 3 bases at J, with 13 bases between. Germline lookup yields CDR1 MNHEY and CDR2 SMNVEV (reference sequence). The CDR3 runs 14 residues. This chain's CDR3 is CASSSPALDYEQYF. For the CDR3, the DNA is TGTGCCAGCAGTTCTCCGGCACTAGACTACGAGCAGTACTTC.

The chain uses TRBV7-2 and TRBJ2-1, with 8 bases identical to TRBD2. The CDR3 totals 16 residues. Germline V gene sequence: CDR1 SGHTA, CDR2 FQGNSA. Unmatched junction bases numbered 8, after V lost 5 bases and J lost 2 bases. CDR3 DNA sequence: TGTGCCAGCAGCCTGGGACTAGAAGTTACCTACAATGAGCAGTTCTTC. It translates to CASSLGLEVTYNEQFF. The whole variable domain, filled in from reference TRBV7-2 and TRBJ2-1, reads GAGVSQSPSNKVTEKGKDVELRCDPISGHTALYWYRQSLGQGLEFLIYFQGNSAPDKSGLPSDRFSAERTGGSVSTLTIQRTQQEDSAVYLCASSLGLEVTYNEQFFGPGTRLTVL.

The rearrangement links TRBV18 to TRBJ1-5, with TRBD1 matching 8 bases. The length of the CDR3 is 15 residues. The junction had 5 bases not matched to a gene; V was cut back by 2 bases and J by 5 bases. CDR1 and CDR2 (germline): KGHSH, LQKENI. In nucleotides, the CDR3 is TGTGCCAGCTCACCAAACCAGGGGGCGCATCAGCCCCAGCATTTT. Translating gives CASSPNQGAHQPQHF.

This rearrangement joins TRBV19 to TRBJ2-7, with 7 bases that match TRBD1. The germline gives CDR1 LNHDA, CDR2 SQIVND (reference sequence). The CDR3 has 15 residues. V was clipped by 6 bases and J by 0 bases; unmatched bases: 8. CDR3 protein: CASRPDRANSYEQYF. As DNA, the CDR3 is TGTGCCAGTAGACCTGACAGGGCGAACTCCTACGAGCAGTACTTC.

This chain links TRBV5-4 with TRBJ2-3; 9 positions agree with TRBD2. V gave up 3 bases and J gave up 6 bases; unmatched junction bases: 14. This CDR3 comprises 17 residues. Germline V gene sequence: CDR1 SGHNT, CDR2 YYREEE (reference sequence). CDR3 sequence: CASSYPSSGIGRDTQYF. The CDR3 region has the DNA TGTGCCAGCAGCTACCCCTCTAGCGGGATTGGGAGGGATACGCAGTATTTT.

The chain combines TRBV5-5 with TRBJ2-7, with TRBD2 identical over 9 bases. The CDR3 spans 15 residues. V lost 4 bases, J lost 6 bases, and 11 bases stayed unmatched. The germline CDR1 and CDR2 sequences are SGHKS and YYEKEE (reference sequence). The CDR3: CASSPLAGGLTEQYF. CDR3 nucleotides: TGTGCCAGCAGCCCGTTGGCGGGAGGGCTGACCGAGCAGTACTTC.

This chain joins TRBV7-3 and TRBJ2-3; TRBD1 agrees at 9 bases. The CDR3 length is 17 residues. The trim removed 5 bases at V and 4 bases at J, leaving 13 bases unmatched. Germline V lookup: CDR1 SGHTA, CDR2 FQGTGA. The CDR3 DNA follows: TGTGCCAGCAGCCCGGGTTTCGGGGACAGGGCAGCAGATACGCAGTATTTT. It is translated as CASSPGFGDRAADTQYF.

The gene calls are TRBV2 and TRBJ1-5; D is unresolved. The V gene's germline CDR1 is SNHLY and CDR2 FYNNEI. The ends were cut back, 6 bases at V and 6 bases at J, with 21 bases in the middle. The CDR3 covers 16 residues. The CDR3 bases are TGTGCCAGCAGCCCTGGAGGGCTGGGTATAGGTCAGCCCCAGCATTTT. Its protein is CASSPGGLGIGQPQHF.

The rearrangement joins TRBV4-1 to TRBJ1-2; 9 bases are shared with TRBD1. Losses at the gene ends were 6 bases for V and 8 bases for J; bases not matched to a gene: 16. Germline V gene lookup returns CDR1 MGHRA and CDR2 YSYEKL. The CDR3 runs to 16 residues. This chain's CDR3 is CASSIHRDRANDGYTF. Written as DNA, the CDR3 is TGCGCCAGCAGTATCCACCGGGACAGGGCAAATGACGGCTACACCTTC.

J is TRBJ1-5 and V is TRBV18; 9 bases fit TRBD1. CDR1 and CDR2 (germline): KGHSH, LQKENI. The CDR3 length is 14 residues. V lost 4 bases, J lost 7 bases, and 5 bases stayed unmatched. CDR3 coding DNA: TGTGCCAGCTCACTCACAGGGGGCTTACAGCCCCAGCATTTT. Protein: CASSLTGGLQPQHF. Full variable domain (rest looked up from reference TRBV18 and TRBJ1-5): NAGVMQNPRHLVRRRGQEARLRCSPMKGHSHVYWYRQLPEEGLKFMVYLQKENIIDESGMPKERFSAEFPKEGPSILRIQQVVRGDSAAYFCASSLTGGLQPQHFGDGTRLSIL.

The chain is built from TRBV14 and TRBJ1-2; 8 bases line up with TRBD1. Germline assignment: CDR1 SGHDN and CDR2 FVKESK. The junction had 3 bases not matched to a gene; V was cut back by 4 bases and J by 2 bases. This CDR3 spans 14 amino acids. The CDR3 is CASSLRTGNYGYTF. In DNA, the CDR3 is TGTGCCAGCAGCCTTCGGACAGGGAACTATGGCTACACCTTC.

The chain uses TRBV5-1 and TRBJ2-1; weak D call: TRBD1 (6 bases). This CDR3 is built from 13 residues. Trimming took 4 bases from V and 7 from J, leaving 12 bases between them. The germline CDR1 and CDR2 sequences are SGHRS and YFSETQ. The CDR3 bases are TGCGCCAGCAGCACGCTAGGGGGTAATGAGCAGTTCTTC. It yields the protein CASSTLGGNEQFF.

The chain carries TRBV7-3 and TRBJ2-1; D might be TRBD2 (6 bases). The germline CDR1 and CDR2 sequences are SGHTA and FQGTGA. V was pared by 3 bases and J by 9 bases, with 9 bases between. The CDR3 sequence is 12 residues long. CDR3 sequence: CASSFPGGEQFF. Here the CDR3 DNA reads TGTGCCAGCAGCTTCCCCGGGGGTGAGCAGTTCTTC.